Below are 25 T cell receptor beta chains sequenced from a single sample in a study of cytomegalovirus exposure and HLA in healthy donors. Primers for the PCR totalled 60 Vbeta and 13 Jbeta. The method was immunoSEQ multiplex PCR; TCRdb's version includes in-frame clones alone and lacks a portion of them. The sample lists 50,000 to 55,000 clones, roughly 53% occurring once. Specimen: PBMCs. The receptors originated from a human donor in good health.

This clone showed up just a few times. The CDR3 coding sequence is TGTGCCAGCAGCAGACAGGGGGTAGAGACCCAGTACTTC. Protein sequence: CASSRQGVETQYF. The chain carries TRBV7-9 and TRBJ2-5; 9 nucleotides match TRBD1. The CDR3 extends over 13 amino acids. J lost 4 bases, V lost 5 bases, and 2 bases had no gene match. CDR1 is SEHNR, CDR2 FQNEAQ, per germline (reference sequence).

The CDR3 protein is CASSVRTSGSTGELFF. CDR3 DNA sequence: TGTGCCAGCAGCGTCCGGACTAGCGGGTCCACCGGGGAGCTGTTTTTT. The chain has TRBV9 and TRBJ2-2, with TRBD2 matching over 11 bases. Germline V gene lookup returns CDR1 SGDLS and CDR2 YYNGEE. The V and J ends lost 2 bases and 4 bases, in that order; junction bases with no gene match: 4. This CDR3 has 16 amino acids.

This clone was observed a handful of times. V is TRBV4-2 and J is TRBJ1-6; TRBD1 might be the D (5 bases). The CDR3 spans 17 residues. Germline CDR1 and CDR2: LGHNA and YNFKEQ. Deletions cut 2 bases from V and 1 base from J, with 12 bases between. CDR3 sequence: CASSQQGGGSYNSPLHF. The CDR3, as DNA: TGTGCCAGCAGCCAACAGGGAGGAGGGTCCTATAATTCACCCCTCCACTTT.

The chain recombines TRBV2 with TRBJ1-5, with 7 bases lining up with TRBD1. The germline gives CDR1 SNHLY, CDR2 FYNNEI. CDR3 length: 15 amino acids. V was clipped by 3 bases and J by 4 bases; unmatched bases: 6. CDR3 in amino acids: CASSEGTVKNQPQHF. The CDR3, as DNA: TGTGCCAGCAGTGAGGGGACAGTTAAAAATCAGCCCCAGCATTTT.

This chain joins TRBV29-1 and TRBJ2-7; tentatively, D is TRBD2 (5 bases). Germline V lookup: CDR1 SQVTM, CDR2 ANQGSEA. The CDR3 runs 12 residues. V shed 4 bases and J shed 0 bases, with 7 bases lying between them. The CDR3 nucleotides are TGCAGCGTTGTTCGGGACTCCTACGAGCAGTACTTC. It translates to CSVVRDSYEQYF.

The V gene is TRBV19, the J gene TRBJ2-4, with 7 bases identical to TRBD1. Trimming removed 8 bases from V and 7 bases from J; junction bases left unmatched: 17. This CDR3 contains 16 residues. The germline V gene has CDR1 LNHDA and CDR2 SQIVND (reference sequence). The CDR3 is CASRGFREGALNIQYF. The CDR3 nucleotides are TGTGCCAGTCGGGGCTTTCGTGAGGGGGCGCTTAACATTCAGTACTTC.

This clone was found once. CDR3: CATRTGQMNQPQHF. The DNA for the CDR3 is TGTGCCACAAGGACAGGGCAGATGAATCAGCCCCAGCATTTT. V usage is TRBV15 and J usage is TRBJ1-5, with 8 bases lining up with TRBD1. From germline, CDR1 is LNHNV and CDR2 YYDKDF (reference sequence). The CDR3 is made up of 14 amino acids. The J segment lost 4 bases and the V segment lost 9 bases, leaving 8 bases of the junction unmatched.

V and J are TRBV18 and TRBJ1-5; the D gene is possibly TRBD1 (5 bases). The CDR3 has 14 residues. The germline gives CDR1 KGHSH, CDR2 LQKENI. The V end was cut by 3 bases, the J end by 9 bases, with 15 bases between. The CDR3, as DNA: TGTGCCAGCTCACCGGGACGGACGGGAGGGCCCCAGCATTTT. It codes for CASSPGRTGGPQHF.

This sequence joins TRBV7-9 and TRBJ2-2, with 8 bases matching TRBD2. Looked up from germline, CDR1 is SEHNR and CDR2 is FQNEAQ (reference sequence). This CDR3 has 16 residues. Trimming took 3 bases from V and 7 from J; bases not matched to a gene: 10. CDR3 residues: CASSFVPGLEVGELFF. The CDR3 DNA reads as TGTGCCAGCAGCTTTGTTCCGGGACTAGAAGTCGGGGAGCTGTTTTTT.

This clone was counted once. The CDR3 region is CASSLSNTEAFF. The DNA of the CDR3 is TGCGCCAGCAGCTTGTCAAACACTGAAGCTTTCTTT. V is TRBV5-1 and J is TRBJ1-1; D unclear. CDR1 is SGHRS, CDR2 YFSETQ, per germline. V lost 1 base to trimming and J lost 2 bases, with 3 bases between them. The CDR3 is 12 residues long.

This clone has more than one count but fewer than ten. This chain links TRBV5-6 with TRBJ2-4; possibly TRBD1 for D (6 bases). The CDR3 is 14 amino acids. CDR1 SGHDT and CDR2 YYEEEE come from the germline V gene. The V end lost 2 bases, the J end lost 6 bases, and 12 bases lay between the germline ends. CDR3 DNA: TGTGCCAGCAGCTTCCTTACAGGGTCAAACATTCAGTACTTC. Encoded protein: CASSFLTGSNIQYF.

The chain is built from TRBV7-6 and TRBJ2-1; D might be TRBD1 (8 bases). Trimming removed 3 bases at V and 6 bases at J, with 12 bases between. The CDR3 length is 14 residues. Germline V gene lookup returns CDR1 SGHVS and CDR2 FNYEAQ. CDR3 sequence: CASSLDREGNEQFF. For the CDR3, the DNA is TGTGCCAGCAGCTTGGACAGGGAGGGCAATGAGCAGTTCTTC. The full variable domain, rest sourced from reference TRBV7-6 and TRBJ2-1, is GAGVSQSPRYKVTKRGQDVALRCDPISGHVSLYWYRQALGQGPEFLTYFNYEAQQDKSGLPNDRFSAERPEGSISTLTIQRTEQRDSAMYRCASSLDREGNEQFFGPGTRLTVL.

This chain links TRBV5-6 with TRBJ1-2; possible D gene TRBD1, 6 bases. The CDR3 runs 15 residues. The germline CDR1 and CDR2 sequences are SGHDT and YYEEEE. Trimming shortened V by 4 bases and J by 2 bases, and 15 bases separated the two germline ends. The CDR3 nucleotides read TGTGCCAGCAGCGATGGGACAAACGCAAACTATGGCTACACCTTC. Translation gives CASSDGTNANYGYTF.

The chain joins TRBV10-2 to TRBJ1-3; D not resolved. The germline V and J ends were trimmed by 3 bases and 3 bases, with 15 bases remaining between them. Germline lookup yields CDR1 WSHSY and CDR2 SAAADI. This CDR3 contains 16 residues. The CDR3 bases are TGCGCCAGCAGTGATTACACAGCCGTCGTTGGAAACACCATATATTTT. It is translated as CASSDYTAVVGNTIYF.

DNA for the CDR3: TGTGCCAGTCAACGCGGGGTAAGCTCCTACAATGAGCAGTTCTTC. Protein: CASQRGVSSYNEQFF. The rearrangement uses TRBV19 and TRBJ2-1, with D perhaps TRBD2 (6 bases). With 8 bases removed from V and 0 bases from J, the gap between germline ends came to 14 bases. The CDR3 length is 15 residues. The germline V gene has CDR1 LNHDA and CDR2 SQIVND (reference sequence).

The CDR3 DNA reads as TGCGCCAGCAGGGTCCATCCGGACACAACATTGGGGGAGCAGTACTTC. It encodes CASRVHPDTTLGEQYF. The rearrangement joins TRBV23-1 to TRBJ2-7; perhaps TRBD1 as D (5 bases). TRBV23-1 qualifies as an ORF whose function is uncertain. This CDR3 has 16 residues. V was trimmed by 6 bases and J by 7 bases, leaving 25 bases between them.

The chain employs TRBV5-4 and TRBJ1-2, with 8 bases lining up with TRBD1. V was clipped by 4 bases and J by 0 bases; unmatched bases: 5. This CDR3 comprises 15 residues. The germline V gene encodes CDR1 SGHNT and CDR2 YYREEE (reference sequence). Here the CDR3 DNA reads TGTGCCAGCAGCGGACAGGGATTCCCTAACTATGGCTACACCTTC. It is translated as CASSGQGFPNYGYTF.

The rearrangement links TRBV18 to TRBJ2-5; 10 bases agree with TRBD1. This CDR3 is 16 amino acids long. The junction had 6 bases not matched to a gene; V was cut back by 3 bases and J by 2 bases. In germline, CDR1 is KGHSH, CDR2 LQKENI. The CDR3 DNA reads TGTGCCAGCTCACCCCCGACAGGGGGCTTTCAAGAGACCCAGTACTTC. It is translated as CASSPPTGGFQETQYF.

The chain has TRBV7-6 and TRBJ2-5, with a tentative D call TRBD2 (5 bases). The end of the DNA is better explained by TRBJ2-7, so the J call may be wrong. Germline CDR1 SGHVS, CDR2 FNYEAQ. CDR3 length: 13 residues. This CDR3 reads CASSFPGNYEQYF. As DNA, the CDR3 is TGTGCCAGCAGCTTCCCGGGAAACTACGAGCAGTACTTC.

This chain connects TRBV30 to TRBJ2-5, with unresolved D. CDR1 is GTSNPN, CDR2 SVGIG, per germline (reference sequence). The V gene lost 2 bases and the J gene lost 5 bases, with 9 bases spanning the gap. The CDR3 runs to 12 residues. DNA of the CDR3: TGTGCCTGGAGTAACTCGGTGGAGACCCAGTACTTC. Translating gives CAWSNSVETQYF.

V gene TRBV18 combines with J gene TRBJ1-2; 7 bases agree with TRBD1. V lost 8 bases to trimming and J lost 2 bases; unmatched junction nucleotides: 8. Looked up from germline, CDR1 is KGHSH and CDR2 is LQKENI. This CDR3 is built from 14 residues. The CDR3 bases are TGTGCCAGCACCGACAGGGCGCAAAACTATGGCTACACCTTC. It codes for CASTDRAQNYGYTF.

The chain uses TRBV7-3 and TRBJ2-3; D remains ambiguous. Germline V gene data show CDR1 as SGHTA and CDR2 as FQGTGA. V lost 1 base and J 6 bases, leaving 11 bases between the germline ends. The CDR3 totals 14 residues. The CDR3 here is CASSLSGPGDTQYF. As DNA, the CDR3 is TGTGCCAGCAGCTTAAGTGGGCCTGGGGATACGCAGTATTTT.

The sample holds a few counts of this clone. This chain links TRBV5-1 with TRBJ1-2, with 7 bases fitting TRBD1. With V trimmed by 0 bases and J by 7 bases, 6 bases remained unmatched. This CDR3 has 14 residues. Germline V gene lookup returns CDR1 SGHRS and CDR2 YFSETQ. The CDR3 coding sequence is TGCGCCAGCAGCTTGGAGAAGACAGGGCTTGGCTACACCTTC. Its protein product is CASSLEKTGLGYTF.

CDR3 protein: CASASFGQTSGNTIYF. CDR3 coding DNA: TGTGCCAGCGCCTCCTTCGGACAGACCTCTGGAAACACCATATATTTT. The chain has TRBV25-1 and TRBJ1-3; possible D gene TRBD1, 6 bases. CDR1 is MGHDK, CDR2 SYGVNS, per germline. This CDR3 has 16 amino acids. V was pared by 8 bases and J by 0 bases, with 17 bases between.

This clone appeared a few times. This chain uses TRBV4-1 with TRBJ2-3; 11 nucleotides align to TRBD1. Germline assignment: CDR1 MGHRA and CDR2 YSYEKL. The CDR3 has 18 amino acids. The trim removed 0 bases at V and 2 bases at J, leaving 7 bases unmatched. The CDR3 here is CASSQEKWGQGVTDTQYF. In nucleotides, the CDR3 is TGCGCCAGCAGCCAAGAGAAATGGGGACAGGGGGTCACAGATACGCAGTATTTT.